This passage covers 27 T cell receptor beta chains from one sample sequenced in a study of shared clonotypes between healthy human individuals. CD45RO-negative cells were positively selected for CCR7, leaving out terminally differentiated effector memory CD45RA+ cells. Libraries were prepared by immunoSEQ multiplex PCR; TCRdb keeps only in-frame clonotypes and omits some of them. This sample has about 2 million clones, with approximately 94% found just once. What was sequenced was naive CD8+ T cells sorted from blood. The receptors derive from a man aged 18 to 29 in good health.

The CDR3 loop reads CASSYSNTDGKTEAFF. CDR3 in DNA: TGTGCCAGCAGTTACTCGAATACCGACGGGAAAACTGAAGCTTTCTTT. The rearrangement links TRBV6-5 to TRBJ1-1; D call uncertain. The CDR3 spans 16 residues. V dropped 0 bases and J dropped 5 bases, with 16 bases sitting between them. Germline lookup yields CDR1 MNHEY and CDR2 SVGAGI.

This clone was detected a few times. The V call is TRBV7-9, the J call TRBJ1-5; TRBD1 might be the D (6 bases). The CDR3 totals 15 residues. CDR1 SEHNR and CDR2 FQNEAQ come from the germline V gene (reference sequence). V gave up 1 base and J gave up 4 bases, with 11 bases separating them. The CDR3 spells CASSLVDSGNQPQHF. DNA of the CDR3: TGTGCCAGCAGCTTAGTGGACAGCGGTAATCAGCCCCAGCATTTT.

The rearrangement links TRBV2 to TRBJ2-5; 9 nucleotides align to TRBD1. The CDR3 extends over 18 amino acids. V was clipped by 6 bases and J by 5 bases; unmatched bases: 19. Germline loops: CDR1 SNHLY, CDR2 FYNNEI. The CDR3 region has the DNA TGTGCCAGCAGAGAACCGGGACAGGGTCCGGGGGGAAAGGAGACCCAGTACTTC. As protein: CASREPGQGPGGKETQYF.

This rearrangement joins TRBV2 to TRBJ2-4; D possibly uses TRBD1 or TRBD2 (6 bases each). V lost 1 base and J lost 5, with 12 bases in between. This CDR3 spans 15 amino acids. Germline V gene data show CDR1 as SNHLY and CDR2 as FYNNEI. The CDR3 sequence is CASSEGRGQENIQYF. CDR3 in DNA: TGTGCCAGCAGTGAAGGGAGGGGACAAGAAAACATTCAGTACTTC.

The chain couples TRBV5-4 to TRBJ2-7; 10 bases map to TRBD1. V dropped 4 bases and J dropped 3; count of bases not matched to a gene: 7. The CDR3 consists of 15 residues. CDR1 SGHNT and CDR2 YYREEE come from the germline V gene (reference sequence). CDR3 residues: CASSGRGQGFYEQYF. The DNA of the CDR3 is TGTGCCAGCAGCGGTCGGGGACAGGGGTTCTACGAGCAGTACTTC.

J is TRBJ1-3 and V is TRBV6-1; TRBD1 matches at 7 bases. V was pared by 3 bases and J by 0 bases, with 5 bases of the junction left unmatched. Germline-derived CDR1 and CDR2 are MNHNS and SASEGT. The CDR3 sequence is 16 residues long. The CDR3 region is CASSDDRESSGNTIYF. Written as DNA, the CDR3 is TGTGCCAGCAGTGACGACAGGGAAAGCTCTGGAAACACCATATATTTT.

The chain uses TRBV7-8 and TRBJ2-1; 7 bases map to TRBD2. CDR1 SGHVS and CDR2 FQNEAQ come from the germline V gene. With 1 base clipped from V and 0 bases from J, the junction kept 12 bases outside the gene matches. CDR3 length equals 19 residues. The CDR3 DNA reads TGTGCCAGCAGCTTAGGATCGGTCCTAGCGGAGAGCTCCTACAATGAGCAGTTCTTC. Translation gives CASSLGSVLAESSYNEQFF.

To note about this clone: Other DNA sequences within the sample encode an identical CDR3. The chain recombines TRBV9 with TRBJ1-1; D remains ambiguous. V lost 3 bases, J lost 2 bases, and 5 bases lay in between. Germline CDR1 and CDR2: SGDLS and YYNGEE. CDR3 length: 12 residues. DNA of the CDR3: TGTGCCAGCAGCGCCCTTAACACTGAAGCTTTCTTT. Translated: CASSALNTEAFF.

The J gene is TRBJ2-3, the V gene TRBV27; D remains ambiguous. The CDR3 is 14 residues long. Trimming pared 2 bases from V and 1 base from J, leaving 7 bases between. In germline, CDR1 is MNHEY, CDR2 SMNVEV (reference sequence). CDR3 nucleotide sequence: TGTGCCAGCAGTTTACACTCAGGCACAGATACGCAGTATTTT. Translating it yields CASSLHSGTDTQYF.

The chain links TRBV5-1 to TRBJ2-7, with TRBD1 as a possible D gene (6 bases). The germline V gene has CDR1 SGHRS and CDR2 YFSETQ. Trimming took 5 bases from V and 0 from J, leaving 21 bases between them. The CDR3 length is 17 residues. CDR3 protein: CASRMGAPGLLSYEQYF. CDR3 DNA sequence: TGCGCCAGCAGGATGGGGGCCCCTGGCCTACTCTCCTACGAGCAGTACTTC.

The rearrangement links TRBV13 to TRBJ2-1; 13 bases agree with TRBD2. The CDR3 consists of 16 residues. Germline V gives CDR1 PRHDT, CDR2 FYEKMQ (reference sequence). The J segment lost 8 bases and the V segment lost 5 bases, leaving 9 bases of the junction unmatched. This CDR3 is CASSPELAGGPYEQFF. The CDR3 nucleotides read TGTGCCAGCAGCCCGGAACTAGCGGGAGGGCCCTATGAGCAGTTCTTC.

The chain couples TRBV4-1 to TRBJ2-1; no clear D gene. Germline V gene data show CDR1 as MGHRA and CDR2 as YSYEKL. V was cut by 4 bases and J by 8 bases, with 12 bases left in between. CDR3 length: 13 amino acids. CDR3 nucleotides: TGCGCCAGCAGCCCCCCGGGCCCCTATGAGCAGTTCTTC. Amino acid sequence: CASSPPGPYEQFF.

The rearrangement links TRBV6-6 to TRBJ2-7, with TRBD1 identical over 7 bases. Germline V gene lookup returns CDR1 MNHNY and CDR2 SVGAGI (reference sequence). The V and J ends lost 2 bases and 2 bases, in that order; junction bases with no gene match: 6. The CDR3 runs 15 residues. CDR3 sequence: CASSYVGTAAYEQYF. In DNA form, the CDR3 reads TGTGCCAGCAGTTACGTTGGGACAGCAGCCTACGAGCAGTACTTC.

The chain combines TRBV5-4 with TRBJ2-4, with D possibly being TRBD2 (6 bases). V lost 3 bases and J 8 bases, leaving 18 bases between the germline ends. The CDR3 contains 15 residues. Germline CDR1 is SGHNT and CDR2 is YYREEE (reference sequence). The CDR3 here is CASSWEVVGEDIQYF. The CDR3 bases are TGTGCCAGCAGCTGGGAGGTAGTCGGTGAGGACATTCAGTACTTC.

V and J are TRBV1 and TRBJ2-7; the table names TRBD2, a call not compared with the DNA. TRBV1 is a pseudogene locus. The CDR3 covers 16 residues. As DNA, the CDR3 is TGCACCAATCCAGGCCCCCAAGAGCGGGAGGGCTACGAGCAGTACTTC. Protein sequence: CTNPGPQEREGYEQYF.

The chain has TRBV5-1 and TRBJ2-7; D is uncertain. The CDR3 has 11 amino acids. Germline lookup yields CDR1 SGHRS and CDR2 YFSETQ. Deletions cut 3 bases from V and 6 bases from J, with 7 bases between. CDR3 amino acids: CASSYDGEQYF. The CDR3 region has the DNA TGCGCCAGCAGCTACGATGGCGAGCAGTACTTC.

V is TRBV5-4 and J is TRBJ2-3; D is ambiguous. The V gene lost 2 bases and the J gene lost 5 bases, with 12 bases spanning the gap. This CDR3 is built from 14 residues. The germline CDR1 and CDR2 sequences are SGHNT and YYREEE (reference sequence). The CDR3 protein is CASSLSSWVDTQYF. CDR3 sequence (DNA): TGTGCCAGCAGCTTATCAAGCTGGGTAGATACGCAGTATTTT. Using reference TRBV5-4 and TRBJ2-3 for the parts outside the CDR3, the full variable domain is ETGVTQSPTHLIKTRGQQVTLRCSSQSGHNTVSWYQQALGQGPQFIFQYYREEENGRGNFPPRFSGLQFPNYSSELNVNALELDDSALYLCASSLSSWVDTQYFGPGTRLTVL.

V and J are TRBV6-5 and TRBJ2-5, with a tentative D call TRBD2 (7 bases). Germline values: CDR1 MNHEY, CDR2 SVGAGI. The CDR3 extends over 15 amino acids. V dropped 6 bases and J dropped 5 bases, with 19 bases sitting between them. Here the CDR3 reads CASSDPRGAVETQYF. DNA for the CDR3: TGTGCCAGCAGCGACCCCCGGGGGGCGGTTGAGACCCAGTACTTC.

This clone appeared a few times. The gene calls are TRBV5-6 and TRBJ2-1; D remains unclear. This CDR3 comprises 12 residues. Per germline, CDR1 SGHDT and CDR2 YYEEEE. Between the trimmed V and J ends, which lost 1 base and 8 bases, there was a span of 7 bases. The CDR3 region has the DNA TGTGCCAGCAGCTTGCTACCTTATGAGCAGTTCTTC. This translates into CASSLLPYEQFF.

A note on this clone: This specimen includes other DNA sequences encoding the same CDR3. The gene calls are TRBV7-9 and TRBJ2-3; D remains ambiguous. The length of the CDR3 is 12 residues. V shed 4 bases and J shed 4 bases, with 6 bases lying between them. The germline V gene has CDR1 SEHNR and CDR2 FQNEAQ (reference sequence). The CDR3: CASSSGSDTQYF. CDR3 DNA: TGTGCCAGCAGCTCGGGTTCAGATACGCAGTATTTT.

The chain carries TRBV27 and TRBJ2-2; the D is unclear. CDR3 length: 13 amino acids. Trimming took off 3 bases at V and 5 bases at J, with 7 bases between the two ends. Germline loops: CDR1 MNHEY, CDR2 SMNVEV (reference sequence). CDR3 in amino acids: CASSLEFTGELFF. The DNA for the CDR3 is TGTGCCAGCAGTTTGGAGTTTACCGGGGAGCTGTTTTTT.

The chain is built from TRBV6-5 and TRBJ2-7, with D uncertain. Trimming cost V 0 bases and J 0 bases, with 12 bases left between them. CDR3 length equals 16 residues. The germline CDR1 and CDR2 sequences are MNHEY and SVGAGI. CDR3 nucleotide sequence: TGTGCCAGCAGTTACTCGTTCACCTCTAGCTCCTACGAGCAGTACTTC. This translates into CASSYSFTSSSYEQYF.

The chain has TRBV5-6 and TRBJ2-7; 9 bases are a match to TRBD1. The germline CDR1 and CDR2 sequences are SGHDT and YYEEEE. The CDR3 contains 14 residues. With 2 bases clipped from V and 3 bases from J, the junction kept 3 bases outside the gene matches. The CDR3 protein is CASSLQGAFYEQYF. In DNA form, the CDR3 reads TGTGCCAGCAGCTTACAGGGGGCCTTCTACGAGCAGTACTTC.

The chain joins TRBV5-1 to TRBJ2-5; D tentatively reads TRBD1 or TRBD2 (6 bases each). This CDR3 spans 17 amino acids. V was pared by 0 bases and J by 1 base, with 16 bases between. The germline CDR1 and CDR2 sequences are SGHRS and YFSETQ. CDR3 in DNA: TGCGCCAGCAGCTTGGCCAAGCTGGGGGGCCTCCAAGAGACCCAGTACTTC. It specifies CASSLAKLGGLQETQYF.

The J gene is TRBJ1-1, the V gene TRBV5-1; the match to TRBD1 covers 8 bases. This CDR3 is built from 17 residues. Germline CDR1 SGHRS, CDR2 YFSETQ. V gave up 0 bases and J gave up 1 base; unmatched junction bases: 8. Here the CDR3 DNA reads TGCGCCAGCAGCTTGGCTGGTTGGGGACAGGAGAACACTGAAGCTTTCTTT. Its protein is CASSLAGWGQENTEAFF.

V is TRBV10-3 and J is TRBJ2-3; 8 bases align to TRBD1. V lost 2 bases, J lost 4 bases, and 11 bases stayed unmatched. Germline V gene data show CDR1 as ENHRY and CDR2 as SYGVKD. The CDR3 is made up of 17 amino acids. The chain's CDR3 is CAISEAGRGPDSDTQYF. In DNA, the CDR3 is TGTGCCATCAGTGAGGCTGGCAGGGGGCCCGACTCAGATACGCAGTATTTT.

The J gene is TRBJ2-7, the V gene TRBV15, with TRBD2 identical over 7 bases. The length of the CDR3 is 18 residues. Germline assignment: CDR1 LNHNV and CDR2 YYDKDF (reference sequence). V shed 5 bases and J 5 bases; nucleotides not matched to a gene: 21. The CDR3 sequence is CATSLEGTRATSRHEQYF. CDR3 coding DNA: TGTGCCACCAGCCTCGAGGGGACCAGGGCGACTAGCAGGCACGAGCAGTACTTC.